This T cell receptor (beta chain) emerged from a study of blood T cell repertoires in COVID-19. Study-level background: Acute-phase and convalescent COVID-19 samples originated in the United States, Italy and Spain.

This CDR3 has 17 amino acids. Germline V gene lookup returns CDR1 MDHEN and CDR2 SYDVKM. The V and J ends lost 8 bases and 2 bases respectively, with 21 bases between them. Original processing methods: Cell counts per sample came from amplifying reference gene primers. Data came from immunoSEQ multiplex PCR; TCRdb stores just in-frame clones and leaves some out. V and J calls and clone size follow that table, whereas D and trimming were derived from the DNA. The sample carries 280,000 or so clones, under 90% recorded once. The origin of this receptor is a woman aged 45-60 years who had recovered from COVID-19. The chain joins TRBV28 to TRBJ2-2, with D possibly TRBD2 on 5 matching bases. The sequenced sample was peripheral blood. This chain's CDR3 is CASLLTGYSLNTGELFF. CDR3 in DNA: TGTGCCAGCCTATTGACGGGGTACTCCCTCAACACCGGGGAGCTGTTTTTT.